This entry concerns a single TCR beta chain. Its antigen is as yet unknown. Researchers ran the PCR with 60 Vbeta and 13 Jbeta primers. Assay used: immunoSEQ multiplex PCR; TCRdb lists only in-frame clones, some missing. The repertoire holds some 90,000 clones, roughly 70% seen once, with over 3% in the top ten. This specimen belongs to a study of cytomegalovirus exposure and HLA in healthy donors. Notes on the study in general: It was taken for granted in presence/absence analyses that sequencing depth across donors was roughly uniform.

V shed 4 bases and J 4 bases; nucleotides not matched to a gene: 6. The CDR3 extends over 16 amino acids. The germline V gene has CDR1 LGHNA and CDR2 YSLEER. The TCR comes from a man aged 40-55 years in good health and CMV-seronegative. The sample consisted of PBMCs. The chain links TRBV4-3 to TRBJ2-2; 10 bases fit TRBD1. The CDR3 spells CASSPGDRGPTGELFF. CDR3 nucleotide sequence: TGCGCCAGCAGCCCAGGGGACAGGGGACCCACCGGGGAGCTGTTTTTT.